This TCR beta chain was sequenced during a study of tumor-infiltrating lymphocytes in localized non-small cell lung cancer. Study-wide background: Each patient gave resected tumor and non-adjacent uninvolved lung tissue. Findings and limits, study-wide: Tumors had more T cell infiltration than uninvolved lung, per TCRbeta sequencing and CD3 counts. No link was found between tumor T-cell fraction and recurrence-free survival. No T-cell fraction difference was seen between IM1 and IM2 tumors.

The germline V gene encodes CDR1 MNHEY and CDR2 SVGAGI. After removal of 6 bases from V and 1 base from J, the junction contained 6 bases not matched to a gene. The CDR3 totals 15 residues. Clones were sequenced by immunoSEQ multiplex PCR, and TCRdb holds only the in-frame ones, with some missing. The sample lists tens of thousands of clones, approximately 85% seen once, with about 2.1% in the top ten. Notes on this clone: Its target is unknown.

The sample was lung tumor tissue. The chain recombines TRBV6-5 with TRBJ1-5; 7 nucleotides agree with TRBD1. The clonotype originates from a human donor with non-small cell lung cancer. The CDR3 region is CASRRQGGSNQPQHF. DNA for the CDR3: TGTGCCAGCAGAAGACAGGGCGGCAGCAATCAGCCCCAGCATTTT.